The clone carrying this TCR beta chain was detected only a few times. Deletions cut 2 bases from V and 8 bases from J, with 18 bases between. Germline-derived CDR1 and CDR2 are MNHNY and SVGAGI (reference sequence). This CDR3 is built from 15 residues. The record originates from a study of control samples from healthy donors and cancer patients. The method was immunoSEQ multiplex PCR; TCRdb's version includes in-frame clones alone and lacks a portion of them. The table has approximately 52,000 clones, 88% seen once. The clonotype comes from a man aged 50 to 60 in good health. The source material was blood. The V gene is TRBV6-6, the J gene TRBJ1-2, with D possibly matching TRBD1 (5 bases). The CDR3 DNA is TGTGCCAGCAGTTACCCGGGGGAAAAGGTACAGGGCTACACCTTC. This codes for CASSYPGEKVQGYTF.